These T cell receptor beta chains were read from a single sample in a study of T cells in localized non-small cell lung cancer. Sequencing used immunoSEQ multiplex PCR; TCRdb keeps in-frame clones, though not all of them. In the table there are around 36,000 clones, 81% of which are singletons. Sequencing was performed on peripheral blood mononuclear cells, taken before any cancer treatment. Receptors originate from a male donor aged 60 or over with stage II lung adenocarcinoma. CDR3s include the opening cysteine and the closing phenylalanine or tryptophan. A D gene is named only where the DNA matches it firmly. Where a row states a size, it is once, few, many or the class of an expanded clone; other rows omit it.

size | J | D | V | DNA | CDR3
. | TRBJ1-5 | TRBD1 | TRBV7-8 | TGTGCCAGCAGCCAGACAGGGTATAGCAATCAGCCCCAGCATTTT | CASSQTGYSNQPQHF
. | TRBJ1-5 | . | TRBV4-1 | TGCGCCAGCAGCCGATCGGTGACAGGAGGGGGTCAGCCCCAGCATTTT | CASSRSVTGGGQPQHF
. | TRBJ1-5 | . | TRBV19 | TGTGCCAGTAGTTATAATGGTCCGCCCCAGCATTTT | CASSYNGPPQHF
. | TRBJ2-2 | . | TRBV7-8 | TGTGCCAGCACCACAGCTTCAACGGGGAACACCGGGGAGCTGTTTTTT | CASTTASTGNTGELFF
. | TRBJ2-3 | . | TRBV19 | TGTGCCAGTAGTATCCGGGCTAGAGGGATAGATACGCAGTATTTT | CASSIRARGIDTQYF
. | TRBJ2-7 | TRBD2 | TRBV15 | TGTGCCACCAGCAGGACGAGACTAGCGGGATCCGCCGAGCAGTACTTC | CATSRTRLAGSAEQYF
once | TRBJ2-1 | TRBD2 | TRBV7-2 | TGTGCCAGCCTCCCGGGGGGGTGGAATGAGCAGTTCTTC | CASLPGGWNEQFF
. | TRBJ2-2 | . | TRBV19 | TGTGCCAGTAGTATGGAACAGAACACCGGGGAGCTGTTTTTT | CASSMEQNTGELFF
. | TRBJ1-5 | . | TRBV10-3 | TGTGCCATCAGTGAGTTAGGCGGGCCCCAGCATTTT | CAISELGGPQHF
. | TRBJ2-1 | TRBD2 | TRBV28 | TGTGCCAGCAGGGTACTAGCGGGAGCCTTCAACAATGAGCAGTTCTTC | CASRVLAGAFNNEQFF
. | TRBJ1-2 | TRBD1 | TRBV4-1 | TGCGCCAGCAGCCAGGAAGGACAGGGCCTTAACTATGGCTACACCTTC | CASSQEGQGLNYGYTF
few | TRBJ2-3 | . | TRBV9 | TGTGCCAGCAGCGTCCCCGGCAACATCTTCACAGATACGCAGTATTTT | CASSVPGNIFTDTQYF
. | TRBJ1-5 | . | TRBV27 | TGTGCCAGCAGGTTAGACAGGTTTTCGCCCCAGCATTTT | CASRLDRFSPQHF